Presented here are 9 T cell receptor beta chains from one specimen sequenced in a study of cytomegalovirus exposure and HLA in healthy donors. The PCR had 60 Vbeta and 13 Jbeta primers. TCRdb's copy holds only in-frame clones and misses some; the assay was immunoSEQ multiplex PCR. This sample carries some 110,000 clones, approximately 82% of them seen once, and the ten largest clones take 22%. Specimen: PBMCs. The receptors come from a man aged 25 to 40 in good health and CMV-seropositive.

Regarding this clone: One end of the junction is discordant with germline, which a read error may explain. The CDR3 coding sequence is TGTGCCAGCAGCTCTGGCTCTGTGGCCAACGTCCTGACTTTC. This gives the protein CASSSGSVANVLTF. The V gene is TRBV9, the J gene TRBJ2-6; no reliable D call. Germline values: CDR1 SGDLS, CDR2 YYNGEE. This CDR3 is 14 amino acids long.

The V gene is TRBV19, the J gene TRBJ1-1; TRBD1 matches 7 bases. The germline V gene encodes CDR1 LNHDA and CDR2 SQIVND (reference sequence). The CDR3 runs 14 residues. V shed 8 bases, J shed 3 bases, and the junction held 9 bases outside the gene matches. The CDR3 region has the DNA TGTGCCAGTCGGGACAGCGCCGGGGACACTGAAGCTTTCTTT. Translation gives CASRDSAGDTEAFF.

This clone is a singleton in its sample. The gene calls are TRBV5-1 and TRBJ1-1; 7 bases line up with TRBD1. V lost 4 bases to trimming and J lost 3 bases; unmatched junction nucleotides: 3. Germline V gene sequence: CDR1 SGHRS, CDR2 YFSETQ. There are 13 residues in the CDR3. CDR3 nucleotides: TGCGCCAGCAGCCGACAGGGCGACACTGAAGCTTTCTTT. Amino acid sequence: CASSRQGDTEAFF.

The chain couples TRBV30 to TRBJ2-3, with 10 bases aligning to TRBD2. The CDR3 runs to 14 residues. Germline V gene lookup returns CDR1 GTSNPN and CDR2 SVGIG (reference sequence). The V gene end was trimmed by 3 bases and the J gene end by 7 bases; junction bases not matched to a gene: 7. For the CDR3, the DNA is TGTGCCTGGAGGATAGCGGGGGGACCAAATACGCAGTATTTT. Encoded protein: CAWRIAGGPNTQYF.

In this sample, this clone turned up a few times. V usage is TRBV2 and J usage is TRBJ2-1; 7 positions match TRBD1. Germline V lookup: CDR1 SNHLY, CDR2 FYNNEI. V lost 4 bases and J lost 5; bases outside the gene matches: 8. This CDR3 is 15 amino acids long. The CDR3 protein is CASSVSQGVNNEQFF. CDR3 nucleotide sequence: TGTGCCAGCAGTGTGAGCCAGGGGGTCAACAATGAGCAGTTCTTC.

This clone showed up just once. The rearrangement links TRBV10-3 to TRBJ1-6; D gene unclear. The CDR3 is 14 residues long. Germline CDR1 and CDR2: ENHRY and SYGVKD. The germline V and J ends were trimmed by 6 bases and 3 bases, with 9 bases remaining between them. Here the CDR3 DNA reads TGTGCCATCAGGGCGGGGATCTATAATTCACCCCTCCACTTT. Its protein is CAIRAGIYNSPLHF.

This clone has just a few counts. The chain uses TRBV5-6 and TRBJ2-7; D perhaps matches TRBD1 (5 bases). The CDR3 extends over 13 amino acids. Trimming took 4 bases from V and 4 from J, leaving 12 bases between them. Germline CDR1 reads SGHDT; CDR2 reads YYEEEE. The CDR3 here is CASSQLQDYEQYV. The DNA of the CDR3 is TGTGCCAGCAGCCAACTACAGGATTACGAGCAGTACGTC.

CDR3 region: CASSLGWGRRDGYTF. The CDR3, as DNA: TGTGCCAGCAGCCTAGGTTGGGGCAGGAGGGATGGCTACACCTTC. This rearrangement joins TRBV7-3 to TRBJ1-2; D is perhaps TRBD1 (5 bases). Trimming pared 5 bases from V and 6 bases from J, leaving 19 bases between. This CDR3 region has 15 residues. Germline V gene data show CDR1 as SGHTA and CDR2 as FQGTGA. The full variable domain, with the rest looked up from reference TRBV7-3 and TRBJ1-2, is GAGVSQTPSNKVTEKGKYVELRCDPISGHTALYWYRQSLGQGPEFLIYFQGTGAADDSGLPNDRFFAVRPEGSVSTLKIQRTERGDSAVYLCASSLGWGRRDGYTFGSGTRLTVV.

The rearrangement joins TRBV10-2 to TRBJ1-2; D might be TRBD1 (5 bases). V was trimmed by 7 bases and J by 3 bases, leaving 18 bases between them. The germline CDR1 and CDR2 sequences are WSHSY and SAAADI. The CDR3 has 15 residues. This chain's CDR3 is CASNSDSRVDYGYTF. CDR3 in DNA: TGCGCCAGCAATTCCGACAGCCGGGTAGACTATGGCTACACCTTC.